This TCR beta chain emerged from a study of CD39 and CD103 CD8 tumor-infiltrating T cells listed by TCRdb under 2018. Study-level background: Repertoire comparisons were shown for an HPV-positive HNSCC, an HPV-negative HNSCC, an ovarian cancer and a melanoma patient. TCRbeta CDR3 deep sequencing compared repertoires of CD8 TIL subsets defined by CD103 and CD39 with peripheral memory CD8 T cells.

At the time samples were collected, the patients were not on therapy, although their prior treatments varied from chemotherapy, radiotherapy, surgery and immunotherapy to none at all. After thawing, cells were enriched for T lymphocytes using a negative-selection kit, and EpCAM beads were added for tumor-infiltrating lymphocytes. Memory CD8 T cells were sorted as CD8+CD4-CD45RA- cells regardless of CCR7 expression. Before analysis, peripheral blood mononuclear cells were isolated on a Ficoll-Paque PLUS gradient and cryopreserved. Populations were sorted on a FACSAria II to more than 97% purity, and cell pellets were frozen without culture for TCR sequencing. For each subset, between roughly 10,000 and 110,000 sorted cells were used for genomic DNA extraction with the DNeasy Blood and Tissue Kit. The immunoSEQ service sequenced and mapped the TCRbeta V-J or V-D-J regions, with coverage above 8x for each sample. For the original study's pipeline: The analysis included only productive rearrangements exported from the immunoSEQ Analyzer platform, and clonality was assessed using the 500 most abundant clones. The Morisita-Horn similarity index and the Jaccard index were used to quantify repertoire overlap between populations. Morisita-Horn similarity between CD8 T-cell subset TCR repertoires was measured in 6 or 7 cancer patients. Not all clones reach the TCRdb copy of this immuneACCESS table, which keeps in-frame sequences only. Checked studies attribute under half of the gap to unresolved V genes and leave the rest unexplained. The V and J calls and clone size are taken from that table; D and trimming were inferred from the DNA. The sample profile shows around 7,700 clones; around 66% of them were found once. The leading ten clones occupy roughly 60% of the sample.

From the cysteine up to the phenylalanine, the CDR3 has a length of 16 residues. Only the CDR3 DNA stays, 48 bases, in frame from base 1. Trimming leaves V shorter by 2 bases and J shorter by 1 base, with the junction holding 3 bases beyond the gene matches. Sequences SGHTA (CDR1) and FQGNSA (CDR2) are obtained from the germline V gene. General findings and caveats noted by the study authors: DP CD8 TILs appeared more oligoclonal than DN and SP CD8 TILs and blood memory CD8 T cells, with top 30 clonotypes covering 56-86%. DP TIL clonotypes were rarely found in blood or uninvolved lymph node, whereas DN TIL clonotypes largely overlapped peripheral memory CD8 repertoires.

Worth noting for this clone: What antigen it recognizes has not been identified. Base qualities are not provided; no much larger clone lies one nucleotide away.

The chain employs TRBV7-2 and TRBJ2-7; 12 junctional bases match TRBD1. Sequenced: CD8+ T cells sorted from blood. The sample's cell subset or site label is to be understood as: total memory CD8 T cells (CD45RA-CCR7+/-) from blood or uninvolved lymph node. The source is a human donor with head and neck squamous cell carcinoma. The bases read TGTGCCAGCAGCTTACAGGGACAGGGGGCTTCCTACGAGCAGTACTTC. It is translated as CASSLQGQGASYEQYF.